In its sample, the clone carrying this T cell receptor (beta chain) was seen once. These patients, aged 18 to 65, had recently diagnosed hyperthyroidism lasting under 2 months. Uncontrolled infection, other autoimmune disease, pregnancy and lactation each barred patients from inclusion. Fresh peripheral blood, roughly 10 ml, was the source of the PBMCs. Amplified TCR beta CDR3 regions derived from RNA transcripts. Using the HTBI primer set, a first-round RT-PCR was run on the TCR CDR3. TCRdb called the multiplex PCR reads again in MiXCR, with one record for every CDR3 protein. The repertoire holds over 450,000 distinct CDR3 sequences, with roughly an eighth as singletons. This sample was taken from a study of T cells in Graves' hyperthyroidism and ophthalmopathy. Germline CDR1 and CDR2: SEHNR and FQNEAQ (reference sequence). The V gene end was trimmed by 1 base and the J gene end by 4 bases; junction bases not matched to a gene: 14. The CDR3 covers 19 residues.

The sequenced material came from blood. This sequence originates from a woman aged 18-29 years with Graves' hyperthyroidism. The genes are TRBV7-9 and TRBJ2-5; 11 nucleotides agree with TRBD2. Here the CDR3 reads CASSLVRLAGGGGVETQYF. As DNA, the CDR3 is TGTGCCAGCAGCTTAGTTCGGCTAGCGGGAGGAGGGGGGGTAGAGACCCAGTACTTC.